The entry that follows covers one T cell receptor (beta chain) sequence. This clonotype has a handful of counts. The antigen it recognizes is unknown. Base qualities are not provided; no much larger clone lies one nucleotide away. These data come from a study of human T cells and chemical hapten exposure (dated by TCRdb to the early 2020s). With respect to the entire study: For sensitization, 2% DPC in acetone was applied to a roughly 2 cm by roughly 2 cm area of upper inner arm skin. Throughout the study period of approximately 23 weeks, patients also received therapeutic DPC doses to the scalp every week. Patch testing was done on the upper back using Finn chambers containing 0.01% DPC, and results were scored after 6 days according to International Contact Dermatitis Research Group standards. Most of the patients in the cohort were female, and the cohort covered alopecia areata with under or over 50% scalp involvement, alopecia totalis and alopecia universalis. Libraries were pooled for sequencing, and variation in per-sample TCR yields was attributed mainly to small differences in library volumes within the pool. The study tracked peripheral blood TCR repertoire changes in vivo during primary and secondary sensitization to the hapten diphenylcyclopropenone (DPC) in alopecia patients. Blood samples were taken from patients before sensitization (week 0) and then at 2, 6 and about 24 weeks after DPC sensitization. Blood for TCR sequencing was provided by twenty-nine alopecia patients at one to four time points (pre-sensitization, 2, 6 and 24 weeks). The paper as a whole reports these results and caveats: Because all patients had alopecia, a presumed autoimmune disease, the immune response of the patients might differ from that of healthy individuals. Patch test score correlated positively with the number of PT1 expanded TCRs, reaching significance at thresholds 8, 16 and 32 but not at 4. DPC sensitization did not change the number of TCRs with a frequency above 1 in 1000, and there was no evidence of changes in global repertoire structure. After repeated subsampling, changes were observed in the strength of the expansion versus patch-test correlation and in the threshold at which the correlation became significant. Expanded TCRs formed significantly more large CDR3 similarity clusters than pre-sensitization or healthy control sets, consistent with antigen-driven responses.

The time point tag for this specimen amounts to: patch test 1, 2 weeks after DPC sensitization. According to the study, the label for this sample's treatment or condition signals: therapeutic diphenylcyclopropenone sensitization with weekly scalp DPC. At each patch-test visit, blood was drawn before the patch test was applied. Patients were considered eligible if aged 18 to 70, diagnosed with alopecia and deemed suitable for DPC therapy, and patients were excluded if pregnant. Unfractionated whole blood was collected in Tempus Blood RNA tubes, and total RNA was extracted from that blood. The CDR3 has 14 amino acids, counting the end cysteine and phenylalanine. The sequence is cut down to CDR3 DNA, 42 bases in frame from base 1. The junction shows trimming of 3 bases on V and 0 bases on J, plus 7 bases between the germline ends. The germline V gene (reference sequence) sets CDR1 to LNHNV and CDR2 to YYDKDF.

The library was prepared using RACE. The instrument given in TCRdb is NextSeq 500. Library preparation attached unique molecular identifiers to individual cDNA molecules for quantitative, reproducible TCR counting. From each blood RNA sample, both TCR alpha and TCR beta chains were sequenced. The authors processed their data as follows. The median number of TCRs per sample was some 100,000, ranging from 23,224 to 690,600. V, J and CDR3 annotation of the TCR reads was performed with the Decombinator software suite. For PS versus PT1 abundance plots, all samples were subsampled to the same number of TCRs (28,000). TCRs were defined as expanded if absent before sensitization and observed at least eight times at the 2-week time point. TCRdb itself trimmed the public reads at Q25 with fastp, ran MiXCR and retained productive beta chains. Each entry is one CDR3 protein sequence, shown with its most common DNA and genes. These V and J calls rely on TCRdb rather than the paper's analysis. This sample lists fewer than 100,000 distinct CDR3 sequences; roughly 12% were detected once. Together, the top ten hold 3.5% of the sample.

This TCR derives from a woman aged 60 to 75 with alopecia areata. Some clones in this sample may be carry-over from other donors' samples. Rearrangement joined TRBV15 to TRBJ2-3, with a tentative D gene TRBD2 over 6 matching bases. This specimen consisted of whole blood, obtained in connection with sensitization to the hapten diphenylcyclopropenone (DPC). The nucleotide sequence is TGTGCCACCAGCAGCGGGACTAGCACAGATACGCAGTATTTT. Translation gives CATSSGTSTDTQYF.